This T cell receptor (beta chain) was identified during a study of control samples from healthy donors and cancer patients. Here immunoSEQ multiplex PCR was the method, and the copy in TCRdb shows in-frame clones only, minus some. The sample lists about 150,000 clones, roughly 92% occurring once. Sequencing input: blood. This TCR derives from a man between 50 and 59 years old in good health.

CDR3 sequence reads: CASSFKVGSNQPQHF. CDR3 sequence (DNA): TGTGCCAGCAGCTTTAAGGTTGGGAGCAATCAGCCCCAGCATTTT. The J gene is TRBJ1-5, the V gene TRBV7-2; unclear D gene. The V gene's germline CDR1 is SGHTA and CDR2 FQGNSA. Trimming left V 3 bases short and J 1 base short, with 10 bases between. The CDR3 runs 15 residues.